This TCR beta chain came from a study of shared clonotypes between healthy human individuals. About the study: Donors, aged 18 to 49, were a couple of women and a few men. Study results and limitations: Some naive CD4 clonotypes, about 5%, turned up in common across several donors. Researchers sampled blood only, noting tissue repertoires likely differ.

Details on this clone: What it recognizes is unknown.

Trimming removed 0 bases from V and 12 bases from J, with 9 bases in between. Germline V gene sequence: CDR1 MNHEY, CDR2 SVGAGI. The CDR3 totals 12 residues. In the source study's methods: ImmunoSEQ output held junction-only sequences without quality scores, so filtering differed. Assay: immunoSEQ multiplex PCR; the TCRdb copy retains only in-frame clones and omits some. That table is the source of V, J and clone size, and D and trimming were worked out from the DNA. The table lists about 1.1 million clones, around three quarters of them singletons. This TCR was recovered from a man aged 18 to 35 in good health. Some clones in this sample may be carry-over from other donors' samples. The sequenced sample was memory CD4+ T cells from PBMCs. The subset is: CD45RA-negative fraction. The J gene is TRBJ2-1, the V gene TRBV6-5; D gene unclear. Here the CDR3 DNA reads TGTGCCAGCAGTTACTCGACTGGTCGGCAGTTCTTC. Amino acid sequence: CASSYSTGRQFF.